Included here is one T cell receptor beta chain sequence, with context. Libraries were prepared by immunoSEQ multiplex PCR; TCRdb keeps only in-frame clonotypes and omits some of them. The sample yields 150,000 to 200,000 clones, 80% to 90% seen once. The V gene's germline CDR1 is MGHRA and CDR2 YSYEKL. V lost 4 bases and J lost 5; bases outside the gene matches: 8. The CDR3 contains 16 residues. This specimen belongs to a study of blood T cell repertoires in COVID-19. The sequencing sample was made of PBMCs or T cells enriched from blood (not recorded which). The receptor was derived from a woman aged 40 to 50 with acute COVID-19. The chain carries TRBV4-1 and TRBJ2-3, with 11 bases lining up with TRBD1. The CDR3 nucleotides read TGCGCCAGCAGCCGGACTTCCGGGACAGGGGGAGATACGCAGTATTTT. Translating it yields CASSRTSGTGGDTQYF.